The T cell receptor (beta chain) described here comes from a study of OX40 agonist ivuxolimab in advanced cancers. With respect to the entire study: Ivuxolimab was an agonistic, fully human IgG2 monoclonal antibody directed against OX40 (CD134), a costimulatory receptor. Intravenous ivuxolimab was administered to patients every 2 weeks at six dose levels: 0.01, 0.1, 0.3, 1.5, 3 and 10 mg/kg. Among the roughly 54 dose-escalation patients, some 19 had hepatocellular carcinoma, 15 or so melanoma, 9 renal cell carcinoma and 9 head and neck cancer. A male proportion of 82.7% and a mean age of about 60 years, ranging from about 20 to 80, were recorded for the dose-escalation cohort. Patients were allowed to have had prior anti-PD-1, anti-PD-L1 or anti-CTLA-4 therapy, and 40% of the dose-escalation patients had been treated with checkpoint inhibitors. Partial responses occurred in three dose-escalation patients: two with cutaneous melanoma and one with hepatocellular carcinoma. Peripheral TCRbeta sequencing aimed to test whether ivuxolimab altered TCR sequence diversity and caused clonal T-cell expansion. The paper reports the monotherapy dose-escalation portion (N of about 54 patients) of the phase I ivuxolimab trial.

In regard to this clone: Its target antigen remains unknown. No quality values exist for individual bases; no much larger clone is one base distant.

Here is what the overall study found, with its caveats: The antigen specificity of the peripheral T cells that underwent clonal expansion was not determined. Partial responders in the 0.1-3.0 mg/kg groups had among the lowest normalized peripheral clonal expansion, especially among CD8+ T cells. After ivuxolimab, more expanded clones were found on average in CD8+ T cells than in CD4+ T cells. Clonal expansion of both CD4+ and CD8+ blood T cells was observed from baseline to week 6 at doses 0.1 to 3.0 mg/kg. Low levels of normalized T-cell clonal expansion were also seen in some nonresponding patients.

Genomic DNA was extracted from sorted cells for sequencing of the TCRbeta CDR3 region. The immunoSEQ Assay was used for sequencing of TCRbeta CDR3 regions. The immuneACCESS repertoire file appears here via TCRdb, limited to in-frame rearrangements. These files lack a portion of the clones; in checked studies, under half of the deficit traces to unresolved V genes, and the cause of the others is not known. The sample profile shows about 93,000 clones; roughly nine tenths of them were found once. Approximately 2.5% of the sample rests with the top ten. Patients with autoimmune disease history or receiving systemic immunosuppression were excluded from the trial. In every dose cohort, peripheral blood was drawn for TCR sequencing at baseline, cycle 4 day 1, and cycle 7 day 1. Samples came from an open-label, multicenter, first-in-human phase I dose-escalation trial of ivuxolimab. Adults with locally advanced or metastatic melanoma, renal cell carcinoma, hepatocellular carcinoma or head and neck squamous cell carcinoma were enrolled in the trial. Before TCR sequencing, CD4+ T cells and CD8+ T cells were sorted from peripheral blood as separate populations.

CDR1 LNHDA and CDR2 SQIVND are derived from the germline V gene (reference sequence). V was cut back by 3 bases and J by 0 bases, leaving a gap of 9 bases between them. The CDR3, from cysteine to phenylalanine, totals 15 residues. Only the CDR3 part of the read is kept: 45 bases, read in frame from the first base. The chain couples TRBV19 to TRBJ1-3; no D gene call is confident. This specimen consisted of CD4+ or CD8+ T cells sorted from blood, obtained in a trial of the OX40 agonist ivuxolimab. This TCR was recovered from an adult with an advanced solid tumor such as melanoma, head and neck, liver or kidney cancer. The DNA is as follows: TGTGCCAGTAGTATTCAGGCTACCTCTGGAAACACCATATATTTT. This codes for CASSIQATSGNTIYF.